This entry concerns a single TCR beta chain. Its antigen has not been determined. Base-call qualities are not available, and no considerably larger clone is one nucleotide away. Patients with a history of autoimmune disease or receiving systemic immunosuppression were excluded from the trial. Peripheral blood for TCR sequencing was collected from all dose cohorts at baseline, on cycle 4 day 1, and on cycle 7 day 1. The samples were taken from a phase I, first-in-human, multicenter, open-label dose-escalation trial of ivuxolimab. Adults with locally advanced or metastatic head and neck squamous cell, hepatocellular, melanoma or renal cell carcinoma were enrolled in the trial. CD4+ and CD8+ T cells were sorted separately from peripheral blood before TCR sequencing. For sequencing of the TCRbeta CDR3 region, genomic DNA was extracted from the sorted cells. The immunoSEQ Assay was used for sequencing of TCRbeta CDR3 regions. Not all clones reach the TCRdb copy of this immuneACCESS table, which keeps in-frame sequences only. Checked studies attribute under half of the gap to unresolved V genes and leave the rest unexplained. The sample yields around 43,000 clones; approximately 86% were counted once. The ten largest clones take up less than 15% of the sample.

The data were taken from a study of OX40 agonist ivuxolimab in advanced cancers. Looking at the study overall: The costimulatory receptor OX40 (CD134) was targeted by ivuxolimab, a fully human IgG2 agonistic monoclonal antibody. The purpose of peripheral TCRbeta sequencing was to test whether ivuxolimab changed TCR sequence diversity and led to clonal T-cell expansion. Of the approximately 50 dose-escalation patients, hepatocellular carcinoma was present in about 20, melanoma in roughly 15, renal cell carcinoma in 9 and head and neck cancer in 9. A male proportion of around 83% and a mean age of roughly 55 years, ranging from roughly 23 to 79, were recorded for the dose-escalation cohort. The paper reports the monotherapy dose-escalation portion (N of about 50 patients) of the phase I ivuxolimab trial. Partial responses occurred in three dose-escalation patients, of whom one had hepatocellular carcinoma and two had cutaneous melanoma. Intravenous ivuxolimab was administered to patients every 2 weeks at six dose levels: 0.01, 0.1, 0.3, 1.5, 3 and 10 mg/kg. Patients were allowed to have had prior anti-PD-1, anti-PD-L1 or anti-CTLA-4 therapy, and approximately 39% of the dose-escalation patients had been treated with checkpoint inhibitors. What the study reported, not specific to this receptor: Low levels of normalized T-cell clonal expansion were also shown by some nonresponding patients. Clonal expansion of both CD4+ and CD8+ blood T cells was observed from baseline to week 6 at doses 0.1 to 3.0 mg/kg. In the 0.1-3.0 mg/kg groups, partial responders were among the patients with the lowest normalized peripheral clonal expansion, particularly in CD8+ T cells. The antigen specificity of the clonally expanded peripheral T cells was not determined. After ivuxolimab, more expanded clones were found on average in CD8+ T cells than in CD4+ T cells.

Sequencing was performed on CD4+ or CD8+ T cells sorted from blood, taken in a trial of the OX40 agonist ivuxolimab. This TCR came from an adult with an advanced solid tumor such as melanoma, head and neck, liver or kidney cancer.

The CDR3 here reads CASSDGSYNEQFF. The DNA sequence is as follows: TGTGCCAGCAGCGACGGCTCCTACAATGAGCAGTTCTTC. Here the chain combines TRBV9 and TRBJ2-1; the D gene is unclear. CDR1 SGDLS and CDR2 YYNGEE are derived from the germline V gene. Its CDR3 holds 13 amino acids, cysteine through phenylalanine. The kept DNA is CDR3 alone, 39 bases in frame from the first base. V is cut by 3 bases and J by 0 bases, and the space between the germline ends is 4 bases. Joined to the reference TRBV9 and TRBJ2-1 proteins, this CDR3 gives the full variable domain: DSGVTQTPKHLITATGQRVTLRCSPRSGDLSVYWYQQSLDQGLQFLIQYYNGEERAKGNILERFSAQQFPDLHSELNLSSLELGDSALYFCASSDGSYNEQFFGPGTRLTVL.